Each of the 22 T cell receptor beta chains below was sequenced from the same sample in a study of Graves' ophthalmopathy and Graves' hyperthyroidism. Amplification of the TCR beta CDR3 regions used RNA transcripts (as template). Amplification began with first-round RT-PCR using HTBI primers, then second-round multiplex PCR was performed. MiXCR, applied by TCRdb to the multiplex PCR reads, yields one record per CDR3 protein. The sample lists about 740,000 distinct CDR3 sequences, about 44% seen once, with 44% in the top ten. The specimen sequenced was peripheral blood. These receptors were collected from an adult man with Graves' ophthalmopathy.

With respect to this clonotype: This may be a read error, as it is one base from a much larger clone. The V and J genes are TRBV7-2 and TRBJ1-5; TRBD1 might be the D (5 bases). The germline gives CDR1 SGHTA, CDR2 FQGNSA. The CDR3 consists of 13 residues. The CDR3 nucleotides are TGTGCCATCAGCTTAGAGCAGGGCCAGCCCCAGCATTTT. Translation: CAISLEQGQPQHF.

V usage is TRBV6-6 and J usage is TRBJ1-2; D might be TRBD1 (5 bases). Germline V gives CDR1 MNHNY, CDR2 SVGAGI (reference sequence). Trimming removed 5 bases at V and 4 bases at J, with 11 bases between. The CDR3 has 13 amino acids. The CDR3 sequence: CASSTGRAYGYTF. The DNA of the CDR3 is TGTGCCAGCAGTACGGGACGGGCCTATGGCTACACCTTC.

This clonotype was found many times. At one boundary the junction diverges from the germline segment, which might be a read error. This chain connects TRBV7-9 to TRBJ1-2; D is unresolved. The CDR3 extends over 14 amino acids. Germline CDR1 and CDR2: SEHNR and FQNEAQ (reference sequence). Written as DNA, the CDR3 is TGCGCCAGCAGCCCCTCGACGGCTAACTATGGCTACACCTTC. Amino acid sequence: CASSPSTANYGYTF. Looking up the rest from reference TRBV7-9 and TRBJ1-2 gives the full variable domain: DTGVSQNPRHKITKRGQNVTFRCDPISEHNRLYWYRQTLGQGPEFLTYFQNEAQLEKSRLLSDRFSAERPKGSFSTLEIQRTEQGDSAMYLCASSPSTANYGYTFGSGTRLTVV.

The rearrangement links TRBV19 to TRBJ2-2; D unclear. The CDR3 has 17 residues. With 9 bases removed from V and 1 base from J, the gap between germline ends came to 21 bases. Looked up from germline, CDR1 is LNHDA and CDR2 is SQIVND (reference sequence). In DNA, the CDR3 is TGTGCCAGCAGCTTGGCCCAAGGGCCGGGGAACACCGGGGAGCTGTTTTTT. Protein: CASSLAQGPGNTGELFF.

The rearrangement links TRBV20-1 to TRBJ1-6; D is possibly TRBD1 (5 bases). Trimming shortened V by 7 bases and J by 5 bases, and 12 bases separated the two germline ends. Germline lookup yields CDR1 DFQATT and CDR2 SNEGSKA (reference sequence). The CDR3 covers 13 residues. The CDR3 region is CSGNTGNNSPLHF. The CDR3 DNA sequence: TGCAGTGGGAATACAGGAAATAATTCACCCCTCCACTTT.

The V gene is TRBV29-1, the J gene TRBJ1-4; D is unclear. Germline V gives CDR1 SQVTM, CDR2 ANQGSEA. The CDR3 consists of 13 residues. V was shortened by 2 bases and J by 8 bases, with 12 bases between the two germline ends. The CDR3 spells CSVELAGGEKLFF. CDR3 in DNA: TGCAGCGTTGAACTAGCGGGAGGGGAAAAACTGTTTTTT.

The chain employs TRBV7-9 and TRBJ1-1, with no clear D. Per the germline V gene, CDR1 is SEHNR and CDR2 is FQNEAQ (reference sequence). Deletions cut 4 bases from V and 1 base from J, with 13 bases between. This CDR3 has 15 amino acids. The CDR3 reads CASSWMGLGNTEAFF. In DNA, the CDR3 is TGTGCCAGCAGCTGGATGGGGTTAGGGAACACTGAAGCTTTCTTT.

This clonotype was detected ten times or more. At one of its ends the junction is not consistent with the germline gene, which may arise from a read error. CDR3 residues: CASSLAGRTSGGSF. The CDR3 region has the DNA TGTGCCAGCAGCTTAGCGGGGAGGACTAGCGGGGGGTCGTTC. The V and J genes are TRBV7-2 and TRBJ2-5; 14 nucleotides match TRBD2. Germline loops: CDR1 SGHTA, CDR2 FQGNSA. This CDR3 has 14 residues.

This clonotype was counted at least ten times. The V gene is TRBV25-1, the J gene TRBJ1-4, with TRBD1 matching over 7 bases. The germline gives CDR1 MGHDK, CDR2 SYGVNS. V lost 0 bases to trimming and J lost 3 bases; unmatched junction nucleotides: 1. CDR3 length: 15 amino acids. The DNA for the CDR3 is TGTGCCAGCAGTGAATATGGGACAGCTAATGAAAAACTGTTTTTT. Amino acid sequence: CASSEYGTANEKLFF.

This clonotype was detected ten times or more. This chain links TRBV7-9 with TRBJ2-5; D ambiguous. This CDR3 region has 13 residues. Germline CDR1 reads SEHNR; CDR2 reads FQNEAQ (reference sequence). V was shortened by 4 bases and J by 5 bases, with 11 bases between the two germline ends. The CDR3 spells CASSSDLWETQYF. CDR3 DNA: TGTGCCAGCAGCTCGGACCTCTGGGAGACCCAGTACTTC.

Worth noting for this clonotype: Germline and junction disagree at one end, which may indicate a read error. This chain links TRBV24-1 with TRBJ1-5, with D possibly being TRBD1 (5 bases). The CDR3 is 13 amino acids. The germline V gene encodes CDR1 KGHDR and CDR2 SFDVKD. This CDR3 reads CASSLSTGGPQHF. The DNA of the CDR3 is TGTGCCAGCAGTTTATCGACCGGGGGGCCCCAGCATTTT.

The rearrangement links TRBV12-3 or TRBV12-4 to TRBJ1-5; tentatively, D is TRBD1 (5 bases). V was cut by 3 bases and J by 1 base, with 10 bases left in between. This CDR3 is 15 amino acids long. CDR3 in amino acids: CASSFSGDSNQPQHF. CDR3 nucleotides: TGTGCCAGCAGTTTCTCGGGGGACAGCAATCAGCCCCAGCATTTT.

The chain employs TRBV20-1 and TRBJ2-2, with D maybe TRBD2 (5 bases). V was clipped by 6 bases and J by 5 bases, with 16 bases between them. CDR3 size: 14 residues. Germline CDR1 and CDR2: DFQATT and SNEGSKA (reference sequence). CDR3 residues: CSASIARETGELFF. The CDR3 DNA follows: TGCAGTGCCTCAATAGCCCGGGAAACCGGGGAGCTGTTTTTT.

CDR3 region: CASSLETGAPGANVLTF. The CDR3 DNA reads as TGTGCCAGCAGCCTAGAGACAGGGGCTCCTGGGGCCAACGTCCTGACTTTC. This chain links TRBV7-9 with TRBJ2-6, with 8 positions matching TRBD1. J lost 2 bases, V lost 5 bases, and 8 bases had no gene match. Germline V gives CDR1 SEHNR, CDR2 FQNEAQ (reference sequence). The CDR3 length is 17 residues.

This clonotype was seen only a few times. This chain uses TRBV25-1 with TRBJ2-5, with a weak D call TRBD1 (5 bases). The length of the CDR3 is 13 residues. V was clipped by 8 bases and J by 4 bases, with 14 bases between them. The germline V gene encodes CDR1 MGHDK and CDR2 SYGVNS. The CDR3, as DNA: TGTGCCAGCTCACCGCAGGGTACAGAGACCCAGTACTTC. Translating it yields CASSPQGTETQYF.

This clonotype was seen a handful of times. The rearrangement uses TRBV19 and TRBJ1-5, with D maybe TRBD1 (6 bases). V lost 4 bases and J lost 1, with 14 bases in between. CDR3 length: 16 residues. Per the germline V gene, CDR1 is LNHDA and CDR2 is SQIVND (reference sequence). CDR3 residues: CASSRGPGNSNQPQHF. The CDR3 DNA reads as TGTGCCAGTAGTAGGGGGCCGGGGAACAGCAATCAGCCCCAGCATTTT.

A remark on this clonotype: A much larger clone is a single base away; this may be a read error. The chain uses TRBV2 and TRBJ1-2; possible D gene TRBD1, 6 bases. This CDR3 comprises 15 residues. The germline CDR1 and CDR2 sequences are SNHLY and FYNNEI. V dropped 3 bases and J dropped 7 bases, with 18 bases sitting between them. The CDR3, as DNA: TGTGCCAGCAGTGACCGTCTAACAGGGTATGGTGGCTACACCTTC. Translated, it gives CASSDRLTGYGGYTF.

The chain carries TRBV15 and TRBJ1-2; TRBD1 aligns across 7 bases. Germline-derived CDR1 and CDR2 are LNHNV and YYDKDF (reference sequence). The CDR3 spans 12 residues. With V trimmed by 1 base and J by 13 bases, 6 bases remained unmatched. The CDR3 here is CATSRAGQVSTF. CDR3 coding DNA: TGTGCCACCAGCAGAGCAGGACAGGTCTCCACCTTC.

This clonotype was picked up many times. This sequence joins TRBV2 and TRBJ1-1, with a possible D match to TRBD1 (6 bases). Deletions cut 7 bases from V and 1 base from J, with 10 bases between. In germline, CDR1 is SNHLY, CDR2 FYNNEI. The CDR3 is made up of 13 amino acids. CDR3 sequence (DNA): TGTGCCAGCACTAAACAGGGGAACACTGAAGCTTTCTTT. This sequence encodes CASTKQGNTEAFF.

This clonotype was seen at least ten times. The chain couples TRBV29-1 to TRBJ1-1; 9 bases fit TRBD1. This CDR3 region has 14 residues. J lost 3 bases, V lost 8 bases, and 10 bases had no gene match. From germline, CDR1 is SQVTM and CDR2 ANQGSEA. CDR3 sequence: CSCGGGQGDTEAFF. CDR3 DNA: TGCAGCTGTGGGGGGGGACAGGGCGACACTGAAGCTTTCTTT.

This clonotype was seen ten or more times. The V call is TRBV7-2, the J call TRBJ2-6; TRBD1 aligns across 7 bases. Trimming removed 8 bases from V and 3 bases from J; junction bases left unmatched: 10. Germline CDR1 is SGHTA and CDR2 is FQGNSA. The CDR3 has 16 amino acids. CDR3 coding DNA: TGTGCCAGCGGAACTGAGGGGGCGCGTGGGGCCAACGTCCTGACTTTC. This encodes CASGTEGARGANVLTF. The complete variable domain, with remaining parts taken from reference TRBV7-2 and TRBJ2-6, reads GAGVSQSPSNKVTEKGKDVELRCDPISGHTALYWYRQSLGQGLEFLIYFQGNSAPDKSGLPSDRFSAERTGGSVSTLTIQRTQQEDSAVYLCASGTEGARGANVLTFGAGSRLTVL.

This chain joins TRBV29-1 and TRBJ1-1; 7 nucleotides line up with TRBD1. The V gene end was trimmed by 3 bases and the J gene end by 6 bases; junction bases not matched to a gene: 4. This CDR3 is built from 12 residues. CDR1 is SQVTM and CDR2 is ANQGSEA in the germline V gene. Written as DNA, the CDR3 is TGCAGCGTTGAGGGACAGAGTCCTGAAGCTTTCTTT. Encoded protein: CSVEGQSPEAFF.